This T cell receptor (beta chain) was recovered during a study of blood T cell repertoires in COVID-19. Study-level background: The samples span acute and convalescent COVID-19 from the United States, Italy and Spain.

This clone was observed a handful of times. The length of the CDR3 is 13 residues. V was clipped by 1 base and J by 6 bases; unmatched bases: 3. The germline CDR1 and CDR2 sequences are SGHRS and YFSETQ. As processed by the authors: Estimation of nucleated cell counts relied on the amplification of reference gene primers. Clones were sequenced by immunoSEQ multiplex PCR, and TCRdb holds only the in-frame ones, with some missing. V and J calls and clone size are those listed in that table; D and trimming were worked out from the DNA. The profile covers 68,000 or so clones, with roughly 88% appearing a single time and roughly 6.7% taken by the ten largest.

The TCR was taken from a woman in her 70s with acute or convalescent COVID-19. What was sequenced was peripheral blood. The rearrangement joins TRBV5-1 to TRBJ1-2, with 7 bases identical to TRBD1. The CDR3 DNA is TGCGCCAGCAGCTTGACAGGGACAGATGGCTACACCTTC. It encodes CASSLTGTDGYTF. Complete variable domain (other parts from reference TRBV5-1 and TRBJ1-2): KAGVTQTPRYLIKTRGQQVTLSCSPISGHRSVSWYQQTPGQGLQFLFEYFSETQRNKGNFPGRFSGRQFSNSRSEMNVSTLELGDSALYLCASSLTGTDGYTFGSGTRLTVV.